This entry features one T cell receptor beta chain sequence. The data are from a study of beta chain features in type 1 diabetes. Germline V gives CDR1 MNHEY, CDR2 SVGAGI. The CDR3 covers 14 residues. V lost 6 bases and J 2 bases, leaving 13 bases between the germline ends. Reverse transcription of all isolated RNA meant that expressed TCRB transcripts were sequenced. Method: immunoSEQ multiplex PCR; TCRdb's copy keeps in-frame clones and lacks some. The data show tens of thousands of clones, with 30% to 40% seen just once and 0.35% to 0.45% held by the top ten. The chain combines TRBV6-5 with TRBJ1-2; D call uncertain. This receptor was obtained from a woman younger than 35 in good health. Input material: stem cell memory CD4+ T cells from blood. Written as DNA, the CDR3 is TGTGCCAGCAGATCGACACCACGAAACTATGGCTACACCTTC. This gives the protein CASRSTPRNYGYTF.